The 9 T cell receptor beta chains below come from one sample, sequenced in a study of T cell responses to AZD1222 COVID-19 vaccine. The repertoire was sequenced with immunoSEQ multiplex PCR; TCRdb's copy has only in-frame clones and lacks some. Of about 120,000 clones listed, 70% to 90% were seen once; the top ten hold roughly 3.9%. Here the sequenced sample was peripheral blood, taken on day 0 of MenACWY control vaccination. The receptors come from an adult in good health.

This chain connects TRBV28 to TRBJ2-4, with D possibly being TRBD2 (6 bases). V lost 4 bases, J lost 8 bases, and 6 bases lay in between. Germline CDR1 reads MDHEN; CDR2 reads SYDVKM. This CDR3 has 11 amino acids. CDR3 loop: CASSWGDIQYF. CDR3 DNA: TGTGCCAGCAGTTGGGGGGACATTCAGTACTTC.

The V and J genes are TRBV7-9 and TRBJ2-1, with D uncertain. The CDR3 is 16 amino acids. From germline, CDR1 is SEHNR and CDR2 FQNEAQ (reference sequence). V was trimmed by 3 bases and J by 0 bases, leaving 12 bases between them. CDR3 sequence: CASSFRNSHSYNEQFF. In nucleotides, the CDR3 is TGTGCCAGCAGCTTTAGGAACTCCCACTCCTACAATGAGCAGTTCTTC. Using reference TRBV7-9 and TRBJ2-1 for the parts outside the CDR3, the full variable domain is DTGVSQNPRHKITKRGQNVTFRCDPISEHNRLYWYRQTLGQGPEFLTYFQNEAQLEKSRLLSDRFSAERPKGSFSTLEIQRTEQGDSAMYLCASSFRNSHSYNEQFFGPGTRLTVL.

The genes are TRBV28 and TRBJ2-7, with D perhaps matching TRBD1 (6 bases). The CDR3 runs to 14 residues. Trimming took 4 bases from V and 0 from J, leaving 10 bases between them. The V gene's germline CDR1 is MDHEN and CDR2 SYDVKM. The CDR3 coding sequence is TGTGCCAGCAGTTCATTACAGGGCTCCTACGAGCAGTACTTC. Its protein is CASSSLQGSYEQYF.

This clone has just one count. The DNA of the CDR3 is TGTGCCAGCAGCTCCGCCGGGACAGGGGGCCGCTATGGCTACACCTTC. Its translation is CASSSAGTGGRYGYTF. The chain uses TRBV7-9 and TRBJ1-2, with 12 bases aligning to TRBD1. V trimming: 4 bases; J trimming: 4 bases; junction bases outside the gene matches: 7. In germline, CDR1 is SEHNR, CDR2 FQNEAQ (reference sequence). The CDR3 runs to 16 residues.

CDR3 in amino acids: CASSPAVTNEKLFF. The CDR3 nucleotides are TGTGCCAGCAGCCCCGCGGTAACTAATGAAAAACTGTTTTTT. The chain combines TRBV27 with TRBJ1-4; D is unclear. Trimming left V 6 bases short and J 1 base short, with 9 bases between. Germline V lookup: CDR1 MNHEY, CDR2 SMNVEV (reference sequence). The CDR3 has 14 residues.

The CDR3 is CASSLQGAIGYTF. The CDR3 DNA sequence: TGTGCCAGCAGTTTACAGGGGGCGATTGGCTACACCTTC. The chain uses TRBV28 and TRBJ1-2, with 8 bases fitting TRBD1. The ends lost 2 bases at V and 7 bases at J; junction bases unmatched: 3. Germline V gene sequence: CDR1 MDHEN, CDR2 SYDVKM. The CDR3 spans 13 residues.

This chain uses TRBV5-4 with TRBJ1-5, with TRBD1 matching over 7 bases. This CDR3 is built from 14 residues. The V segment lost 4 bases and the J segment 2 bases; nucleotides outside the gene matches: 3. The germline CDR1 and CDR2 sequences are SGHNT and YYREEE (reference sequence). CDR3 in amino acids: CASSIGQGNQPQHF. In nucleotides, the CDR3 is TGTGCCAGCAGCATCGGACAGGGCAATCAGCCCCAGCATTTT.

This clone came up once. This sequence joins TRBV3-1 (or the pseudogene TRBV3-2) and TRBJ1-2, with D possibly TRBD1 on 6 matching bases. V lost 5 bases to trimming and J lost 5 bases, with 27 bases between them. The CDR3 runs to 18 residues. From germline, CDR1 is LGHDT and CDR2 YNNKEL (reference sequence). The CDR3 region is CASSERKGRGLPFYGYTF. The CDR3 coding sequence is TGTGCCAGCAGCGAGAGAAAGGGCAGGGGTCTACCTTTTTATGGCTACACCTTC.

A note on this clone: Other DNA sequences of this sample code for an identical CDR3. The J gene is TRBJ2-2, the V gene TRBV6-5; D possibly corresponds to TRBD2 (6 bases). Between the trimmed V and J ends, which lost 0 bases and 6 bases, there was a span of 8 bases. Per germline, CDR1 MNHEY and CDR2 SVGAGI. The CDR3 has 14 amino acids. The CDR3 sequence: CASSYSEGAGELFF. CDR3 DNA sequence: TGTGCCAGCAGTTACTCGGAGGGAGCCGGGGAGCTGTTTTTT.